The sample holds many counts of the clone carrying this TCR beta chain. The antigen is undetermined. The sample comes from a study of Graves' ophthalmopathy and Graves' hyperthyroidism. Whole-study context: No treatment had been given when peripheral blood was collected at initial diagnosis. Study observations and caveats: Blood also held most thyroid clonotypes expanded above 0.001 frequency.

RNA transcripts were the source from which TCR beta CDR3 regions were amplified. RT-PCR was first run with HTBI primers, then multiplex PCR in a second round. One entry per CDR3 protein, called by TCRdb with MiXCR from the multiplex PCR reads. The data show hundreds of thousands of distinct CDR3 sequences, 22% seen once. The authors enrolled newly diagnosed hyperthyroidism patients aged 18 to 65 with under 2 months' duration. PBMCs stemmed from around 9.1 ml of fresh peripheral blood. Germline lookup yields CDR1 SGHNT and CDR2 YENEEA. CDR3 size: 12 residues. The germline V and J ends were trimmed by 5 bases and 7 bases, with 8 bases remaining between them.

The specimen was peripheral blood. The TCR originated in a woman younger than 35 with stable Graves' hyperthyroidism. Some clones in this sample may be carry-over from other donors' samples. V is TRBV11-3 and J is TRBJ2-2; no definite D call. The CDR3 coding sequence is TGTGCCAGCAGCACCAGTGACGGGGAGCTGTTTTTT. It specifies CASSTSDGELFF.